This TCR beta chain was captured in a study of STAT3 mutations in large granular lymphocyte leukemia (dated by TCRdb to the late 2010s). General notes on the study: Canonical activating STAT3 mutations were detected in roughly half of the longitudinally sequenced T-LGLL patients. Patients with T-cell large granular lymphocyte leukemia underwent serial deep sequencing of TCRbeta CDR3 and STAT3 to reconstruct clonal hierarchy and dynamics. As controls within the study, a couple of patients with natural killer LGL leukemia were also sequenced longitudinally. Patients were sequenced at roughly 4.1 time points on average, with the number of samplings per patient ranging from 2 to 8. More than half of T-LGLL patients received one or more immunosuppressive therapy regimens, with hematologic response in roughly 40% of those treated. Roughly 19 representative T-LGLL cases were selected from an initial cohort of approximately 200 LGL patients for longitudinal TCRbeta and STAT3 sequencing. Broad study findings and their caveats: In several patients, dominant TCR clone burden exceeded STAT3 mutant burden, suggesting STAT3 mutation arose secondarily within a pre-expanded clone. Linking therapy response to changes in TCR clonal burden was complicated by variable intervals between samplings and by differing treatment regimens. TCR clonotype switching after therapy was seen in about 30% of the 18 patients, with all newly emerging clones being STAT3 wild type. At least one immunodominant TCRbeta clonotype was identified in every T-LGLL patient, and multiple immunodominant subclonotypes were identified in about half of the T-LGLL patients. Persisting codominant clonotypes in some patients meant a small but highly pathogenic clone may have been missed. Because no samples were available when a clone first appeared, clonal expansion had to be inferred from samplings taken at other points.

TCRbeta libraries were sequenced on an Illumina MiSeq, and an average of roughly 41,000 productive templates per sample was obtained. TCRbeta CDR3 libraries were generated with the immunoSEQ assay using multiplex PCR amplification. Per the authors' processing: Following a previously defined approach, repertoire diversity was calculated, and values close to 0 point to extremely monoclonal samples. Not all clones reach the TCRdb copy of this immuneACCESS table, which keeps in-frame sequences only. Checked studies attribute under half of the gap to unresolved V genes and leave the rest unexplained. V, J and clone size reflect that table, while D and trimming were determined from the DNA. The sample includes about 15,000 clones, with about 90% observed a single time. Of the sample, roughly 9% falls within the top ten clones. V trim: 3 bases; J trim: 0 bases; unmatched bases: 5. In the germline V gene, CDR1 corresponds to SGHRS and CDR2 to YFSETQ. Including cysteine and phenylalanine, the CDR3 has 16 amino acids. Only the CDR3 portion is preserved as DNA: 48 bases, with reading frame beginning at the first base.

The same DNA, extracted from blood mononuclear cells, served for both TCR sequencing and STAT3 sequencing. About this clone: Which antigen it targets is not known. Nothing much larger sits one base from this clone, and base qualities are not available.

This receptor was taken from a woman in her forties or fifties with T-cell large granular lymphocyte leukemia. Some clones in this sample may be carry-over from other donors' samples. The age is the age at diagnosis. The sequence is built from TRBV5-1 and TRBJ1-4; 7 of the junction bases match TRBD1. Sequences were obtained from peripheral blood mononuclear cells. The CDR3 loop reads CASSSTGTATNEKLFF. The DNA reads as follows: TGCGCCAGCAGCTCCACGGGGACAGCAACTAATGAAAAACTGTTTTTT.